The 27 T cell receptor beta chains below all came from one sample that was sequenced in a study of blood T cell repertoires in COVID-19. The assay was immunoSEQ multiplex PCR, and TCRdb's table has in-frame clones only and misses some. The table includes about 160,000 clones, approximately 95% detected once. Sequencing used peripheral blood. These receptors were obtained from a woman aged 55-69 years with COVID-19, enrolled during active disease.

V gene TRBV6-5 combines with J gene TRBJ1-4; D is unresolved. With 6 bases removed from V and 2 bases from J, the gap between germline ends came to 10 bases. CDR1 and CDR2 from the germline V gene are MNHEY and SVGAGI. The CDR3 totals 14 residues. The CDR3 is CASRRGITNEKLFF. DNA for the CDR3: TGTGCCAGCAGAAGAGGGATTACTAATGAAAAACTGTTTTTT.

V gene TRBV4-3 combines with J gene TRBJ2-5, with 9 positions matching TRBD1. V lost 3 bases, J lost 4 bases, and 6 bases stayed unmatched. The CDR3 sequence is 15 residues long. The germline gives CDR1 LGHNA, CDR2 YSLEER. CDR3 nucleotide sequence: TGCGCCAGCAGCCATGGACAGGGGAGTGGAGAGACCCAGTACTTC. Protein: CASSHGQGSGETQYF.

The chain is built from TRBV6-2 or TRBV6-3 and TRBJ2-1; TRBD2 is a possible D gene (5 bases). The length of the CDR3 is 14 residues. V dropped 0 bases and J dropped 6 bases, with 9 bases sitting between them. Germline CDR1 MNHEY, CDR2 SVGEGT. In DNA, the CDR3 is TGTGCCAGCAGTTACTCGCTCGGGATCAATGAGCAGTTCTTC. Amino acids: CASSYSLGINEQFF.

This chain joins TRBV5-1 and TRBJ1-6, with 7 bases fitting TRBD1. With 5 bases clipped from V and 6 bases from J, the junction kept 2 bases outside the gene matches. This CDR3 is built from 13 residues. Looked up from germline, CDR1 is SGHRS and CDR2 is YFSETQ. CDR3 in amino acids: CASSWDSNSPLHF. CDR3 in DNA: TGCGCCAGCAGTTGGGACAGTAATTCACCCCTCCACTTT.

This clone was found once. This chain uses TRBV7-2 with TRBJ2-2; 8 nucleotides match TRBD1. This CDR3 spans 16 amino acids. From germline, CDR1 is SGHTA and CDR2 FQGNSA. The V segment lost 6 bases and the J segment 6 bases; nucleotides outside the gene matches: 12. CDR3 amino acids: CASRATGGVYAGELFF. The CDR3 coding sequence is TGTGCCAGCAGGGCAACAGGGGGTGTATACGCCGGGGAGCTGTTTTTT.

Only one count was recorded for this clone. One end of the junction varies from germline; a read error may be responsible. The chain recombines TRBV29-1 with TRBJ1-2; tentatively, D is TRBD1 (6 bases). CDR3 length equals 10 residues. CDR1 is SQVTM and CDR2 is ANQGSEA in the germline V gene. CDR3 loop: CSVARGPMAF. The CDR3 region has the DNA TGCAGCGTTGCCAGGGGACCCATGGCGTTC. The full variable domain, rest sourced from reference TRBV29-1 and TRBJ1-2, is SAVISQKPSRDICQRGTSLTIQCQVDSQVTMMFWYRQQPGQSLTLIATANQGSEATYESGFVIDKFPISRPNLTFSTLTVSNMSPEDSSIYLCSVARGPMAFGSGTRLTVV.

The V and J genes are TRBV19 and TRBJ2-2; TRBD2 matches 12 bases. There are 17 residues in the CDR3. The germline gives CDR1 LNHDA, CDR2 SQIVND (reference sequence). The junction had 9 bases not matched to a gene; V was cut back by 6 bases and J by 4 bases. CDR3 nucleotides: TGTGCCAGTAGGCAGTTACTAGCGGGGGGTCCCACCGGGGAGCTGTTTTTT. Protein: CASRQLLAGGPTGELFF.

The chain has TRBV12-3 or TRBV12-4 and TRBJ1-2; no clear D gene. The CDR3 is made up of 13 amino acids. V lost 6 bases and J lost 4, with 12 bases in between. DNA of the CDR3: TGTGCCAGCAGCCTTGAGACAAGCTATGGCTACACCTTC. Its translation is CASSLETSYGYTF.

V gene TRBV27 combines with J gene TRBJ2-7, with D possibly TRBD2 on 5 matching bases. The CDR3 sequence is 16 residues long. Trimming pared 3 bases from V and 5 bases from J, leaving 20 bases between. Germline-derived CDR1 and CDR2 are MNHEY and SMNVEV (reference sequence). CDR3 amino acids: CASSFLLTSRENEQYF. In DNA form, the CDR3 reads TGTGCCAGCAGTTTCCTCCTGACCTCTCGGGAAAACGAGCAGTACTTC.

V usage is TRBV12-3 or TRBV12-4 and J usage is TRBJ1-2, with 9 bases identical to TRBD1. The trim removed 5 bases at V and 4 bases at J, leaving 2 bases unmatched. The CDR3 contains 13 residues. CDR3 nucleotide sequence: TGTGCCAGCAGTCCGGACAGGGGCTATGGCTACACCTTC. Protein product: CASSPDRGYGYTF.

V and J are TRBV11-2 and TRBJ2-5; 8 nucleotides line up with TRBD2. J lost 4 bases, V lost 1 base, and 5 bases had no gene match. The germline V gene encodes CDR1 SGHAT and CDR2 FQNNGV. The CDR3 totals 15 residues. CDR3 protein: CASSLAGGSSETQYF. DNA of the CDR3: TGTGCCAGCAGCTTAGCGGGGGGGTCTTCAGAGACCCAGTACTTC.

The J gene is TRBJ2-1, the V gene TRBV10-3; D is undetermined. Trimming removed 5 bases from V and 8 bases from J, with 13 bases in between. The CDR3 spans 13 residues. Germline loops: CDR1 ENHRY, CDR2 SYGVKD. CDR3 region: CAISFRWADEQFF. The CDR3 DNA sequence: TGTGCCATCAGTTTCCGTTGGGCTGATGAGCAGTTCTTC.

The chain employs TRBV7-2 and TRBJ1-3, with a tentative D call TRBD1 (5 bases). CDR3 length: 12 residues. CDR1 and CDR2 (germline): SGHTA, FQGNSA. The V and J ends lost 4 bases and 9 bases respectively, with 10 bases between them. The CDR3 here is CASSSPGGTIYF. The DNA for the CDR3 is TGTGCCAGCAGCTCCCCCGGGGGCACCATATATTTT.

This sequence joins TRBV12-3 or TRBV12-4 and TRBJ1-1, with D hard to call. The V gene lost 3 bases and the J gene lost 3 bases, with 5 bases spanning the gap. This CDR3 has 12 amino acids. Written as DNA, the CDR3 is TGTGCCAGCAGTTTTCTCTACACTGAAGCTTTCTTT. Its translation: CASSFLYTEAFF.

The gene calls are TRBV18 and TRBJ1-4, with D maybe TRBD1 (5 bases). CDR1 KGHSH and CDR2 LQKENI come from the germline V gene. This CDR3 comprises 17 residues. V lost 6 bases, J lost 3 bases, and 20 bases lay in between. The DNA of the CDR3 is TGTGCCAGCTCGCCCACACGCCTTTGGGACTCTAATGAAAAACTGTTTTTT. Its translation is CASSPTRLWDSNEKLFF.

The V gene is TRBV5-1, the J gene TRBJ1-2, with 12 nucleotides matching TRBD1. Germline assignment: CDR1 SGHRS and CDR2 YFSETQ. This CDR3 contains 15 residues. V dropped 4 bases and J dropped 8; count of bases not matched to a gene: 9. The CDR3 loop is CASSTAGTGGEGYTF. The CDR3, as DNA: TGCGCCAGCAGCACCGCCGGGACAGGGGGCGAAGGCTACACCTTC.

CDR3 amino acids: CASNLDRGRVGYTF. DNA for the CDR3: TGTGCCAGCAACCTCGACAGGGGCAGAGTAGGCTACACCTTC. This chain connects TRBV5-6 to TRBJ1-2; 8 bases are shared with TRBD1. The V gene's germline CDR1 is SGHDT and CDR2 YYEEEE. The CDR3 contains 14 residues. V was pared by 6 bases and J by 8 bases, with 12 bases of the junction left unmatched.

The chain carries TRBV19 and TRBJ1-4; 7 bases line up with TRBD1. The junction had 4 bases not matched to a gene; V was cut back by 2 bases and J by 7 bases. Germline V gene data show CDR1 as LNHDA and CDR2 as SQIVND (reference sequence). The CDR3 totals 14 residues. CDR3 DNA: TGTGCCAGTAGTATACGGGCAGGGGGTGAAAAACTGTTTTTT. Its translation is CASSIRAGGEKLFF.

This clone appeared a single time. The chain carries TRBV4-3 and TRBJ2-1, with TRBD2 identical over 8 bases. Germline loops: CDR1 LGHNA, CDR2 YSLEER. V dropped 1 base and J dropped 9; count of bases not matched to a gene: 14. The CDR3 has 17 residues. The CDR3 reads CASSQGLSGGSAFEQFF. The CDR3 DNA is TGCGCCAGCAGCCAAGGCTTATCGGGGGGGTCAGCGTTTGAGCAGTTCTTC.

This rearrangement joins TRBV3-1 (or the pseudogene TRBV3-2) to TRBJ2-5; D is perhaps TRBD2 (5 bases). Between the trimmed V and J ends, which lost 7 bases and 6 bases, there was a span of 12 bases. Germline loops: CDR1 LGHDT, CDR2 YNNKEL (reference sequence). This CDR3 is built from 12 residues. The CDR3 is CASNGFGKTQYF. In DNA, the CDR3 is TGTGCCAGCAATGGGTTCGGGAAGACCCAGTACTTC.

The J gene is TRBJ1-2, the V gene TRBV14; D is undetermined. The CDR3 contains 13 residues. The germline CDR1 and CDR2 sequences are SGHDN and FVKESK. The V end lost 4 bases, the J end lost 4 bases, and 10 bases lay between the germline ends. The CDR3 reads CASSPKELYGYTF. In DNA form, the CDR3 reads TGTGCCAGCAGCCCTAAAGAACTCTATGGCTACACCTTC.

This rearrangement joins TRBV6-5 to TRBJ1-4, with D perhaps TRBD1 (5 bases). Germline assignment: CDR1 MNHEY and CDR2 SVGAGI. The CDR3 is 13 residues long. Trimming shortened V by 6 bases and J by 4 bases, and 9 bases separated the two germline ends. In DNA form, the CDR3 reads TGTGCCAGCAGACGGGGGATTAATGAAAAACTGTTTTTT. It yields the protein CASRRGINEKLFF.

The sample holds a few counts of this clone. The chain has TRBV19 and TRBJ2-7, with TRBD1 matching over 7 bases. Germline assignment: CDR1 LNHDA and CDR2 SQIVND (reference sequence). With V trimmed by 4 bases and J by 6 bases, 15 bases remained unmatched. There are 16 residues in the CDR3. The DNA for the CDR3 is TGTGCCAGTAGTACCCGTTCAGGGGGACCCGCCGGCGAGCAGTACTTC. Translating it yields CASSTRSGGPAGEQYF.

The chain is built from TRBV19 and TRBJ1-1; 7 bases align to TRBD1. Germline lookup yields CDR1 LNHDA and CDR2 SQIVND (reference sequence). The CDR3 length is 15 residues. Trimming removed 7 bases from V and 5 bases from J; junction bases left unmatched: 13. The CDR3 loop is CASTQPSTGRTEAFF. In DNA form, the CDR3 reads TGTGCCAGTACTCAACCCTCGACAGGGCGGACTGAAGCTTTCTTT.

J is TRBJ1-2 and V is TRBV5-5, with D tentatively TRBD1 (5 bases). Per the germline V gene, CDR1 is SGHKS and CDR2 is YYEKEE (reference sequence). There are 12 residues in the CDR3. V lost 6 bases and J 5 bases, leaving 11 bases between the germline ends. CDR3 amino acids: CASITQGYGYTF. CDR3 sequence (DNA): TGTGCCAGCATCACTCAGGGTTATGGCTACACCTTC.

The J gene is TRBJ1-3, the V gene TRBV30, with 9 bases lining up with TRBD1. The CDR3 runs to 16 residues. V shed 2 bases, J shed 0 bases, and the junction held 5 bases outside the gene matches. Germline CDR1 and CDR2: GTSNPN and SVGIG (reference sequence). The CDR3 DNA is TGTGCCTGGAGTCCGTTGGACAGGGGCTCTGGAAACACCATATATTTT. Translating gives CAWSPLDRGSGNTIYF.

Worth noting for this clone: Other DNA sequences within the sample encode an identical CDR3. The CDR3 DNA follows: TGCGCCAGCAGCTTAAGGCAGGGGAGCACTGAAGCTTTCTTT. Translation gives CASSLRQGSTEAFF. V gene TRBV5-1 combines with J gene TRBJ1-1, with D tentatively TRBD1 (6 bases). This CDR3 region has 14 residues. Germline assignment: CDR1 SGHRS and CDR2 YFSETQ. The V end was cut by 2 bases, the J end by 4 bases, with 12 bases between.